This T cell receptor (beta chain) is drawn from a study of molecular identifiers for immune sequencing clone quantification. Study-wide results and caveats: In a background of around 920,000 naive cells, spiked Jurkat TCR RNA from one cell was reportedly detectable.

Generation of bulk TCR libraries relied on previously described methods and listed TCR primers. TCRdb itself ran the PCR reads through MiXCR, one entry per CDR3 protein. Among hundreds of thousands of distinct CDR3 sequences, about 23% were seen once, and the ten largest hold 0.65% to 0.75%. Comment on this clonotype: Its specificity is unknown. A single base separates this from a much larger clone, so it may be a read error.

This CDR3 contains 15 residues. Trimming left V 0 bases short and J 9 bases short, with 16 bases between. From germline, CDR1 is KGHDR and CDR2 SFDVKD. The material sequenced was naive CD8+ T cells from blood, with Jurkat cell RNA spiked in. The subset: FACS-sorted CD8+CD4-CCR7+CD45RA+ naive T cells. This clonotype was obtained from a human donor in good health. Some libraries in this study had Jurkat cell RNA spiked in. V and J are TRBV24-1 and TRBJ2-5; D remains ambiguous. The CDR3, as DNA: TGTGCCACCAGTGATTTGGAGCCGTCGGGCGAGGCCCAGTACTTC. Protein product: CATSDLEPSGEAQYF.